This paragraph reports one TCR beta chain. A multiplex PCR was run with 60 Vbeta primers and 13 Jbeta primers. Data came from immunoSEQ multiplex PCR; TCRdb stores just in-frame clones and leaves some out. The sample includes approximately 150,000 clones, 61% seen only once; the top ten take about 1.8%. The data were obtained in a study of cytomegalovirus exposure and HLA in healthy donors. V shed 5 bases and J shed 3 bases, with 10 bases lying between them. The CDR3 has 14 amino acids. Germline CDR1 and CDR2: WNHNN and SYGVQD (reference sequence). The chain employs TRBV10-1 and TRBJ2-2, with D possibly TRBD2 on 6 matching bases. The clonotype originates from a male donor in good health and CMV-seronegative. Specimen: PBMCs. The CDR3 nucleotides are TGCGCCAGCAGTCGGGGGTTTGACACCGGGGAGCTGTTTTTT. Protein: CASSRGFDTGELFF.